The 5 T cell receptor beta chains given below trace back to one sample, sequenced in a study of T cells in tuberculosis. Measured with immunoSEQ multiplex PCR; TCRdb has only the in-frame clones, and not every one. Of around 32,000 clones listed, around 94% were seen once; the top ten hold 8%. The specimen sequenced was PBMCs. The source is a donor aged 10 to 29 with latent tuberculosis or without tuberculosis infection.

The chain uses TRBV5-4 and TRBJ2-5, with TRBD2 matching 7 bases. There are 15 residues in the CDR3. The germline CDR1 and CDR2 sequences are SGHNT and YYREEE (reference sequence). The V segment lost 0 bases and the J segment 5 bases; nucleotides outside the gene matches: 7. The CDR3 DNA is TGTGCCAGCAGCTTGGCTAGCGGAAAATGGGAGACCCAGTACTTC. Residues: CASSLASGKWETQYF.

The chain carries TRBV30 and TRBJ1-1; tentatively, D is TRBD1 (5 bases). Trimming cost V 3 bases and J 4 bases, with 24 bases left between them. The CDR3 has 17 residues. Germline V gene lookup returns CDR1 GTSNPN and CDR2 SVGIG (reference sequence). CDR3 coding DNA: TGTGCCTGGAGCGGTATAATACGGGGGTATCGGGGCACTGAAGCTTTCTTT. Translated, it gives CAWSGIIRGYRGTEAFF.

CDR3 in amino acids: CASSQEGGTSGYNEQFF. The CDR3 DNA reads as TGTGCCAGCAGCCAAGAAGGAGGGACTAGCGGATACAATGAGCAGTTCTTC. The rearrangement joins TRBV4-2 to TRBJ2-1; 11 nucleotides line up with TRBD2. This CDR3 has 17 amino acids. The germline V gene encodes CDR1 LGHNA and CDR2 YNFKEQ. V lost 0 bases and J lost 4; bases outside the gene matches: 5.

V is TRBV5-1 and J is TRBJ1-1, with unresolved D. The V gene's germline CDR1 is SGHRS and CDR2 YFSETQ. The CDR3 runs 14 residues. The germline V and J ends were trimmed by 5 bases and 3 bases, with 14 bases remaining between them. The CDR3 spells CASRPRGADTEAFF. Written as DNA, the CDR3 is TGCGCCAGCAGGCCCCGGGGAGCGGACACTGAAGCTTTCTTT.

This chain joins TRBV5-4 and TRBJ2-3, with 12 bases aligning to TRBD2. The CDR3 spans 16 residues. J gave up 8 bases and V 4 bases, and 11 bases lay outside the gene matches. Germline CDR1 SGHNT, CDR2 YYREEE (reference sequence). CDR3 in DNA: TGTGCCAGCAGCGGCGGAGGGACTAGCGGGTCCGGTACGCAGTATTTT. Its protein product is CASSGGGTSGSGTQYF.